This T cell receptor beta chain was captured in a study of blood T cells in healthy people across ages. Study-level information: About one barcoded beta molecule per two T cells was the capture yield of template switching. General study findings and limits: Samples with more naive T cells showed higher observed beta diversity.

PCR was performed a second time for 7 to 11 cycles using a sample-barcoded 5' primer and a J-beta primer mix. A template-switch adaptor that had 12 random nucleotides put a tag on each cDNA molecule. Using its own MiXCR run on the 5' RACE reads, TCRdb lists one record per CDR3 protein. The sample lists about 1.4 million distinct CDR3 sequences, almost 60% occurring once. Ranging in age from about 6 to 95, the donors were healthy Caucasian individuals from Russia. The CDR3 contains 19 residues. V lost 1 base to trimming and J lost 5 bases; unmatched junction nucleotides: 19. The V gene's germline CDR1 is MGHRA and CDR2 YSYEKL. Of note for this clonotype: What it binds is unknown.

The sequenced material came from blood. This clonotype originated in a man in his late teens or twenties in good health. The rearrangement joins TRBV4-1 to TRBJ1-1, with 7 bases matching TRBD1. The CDR3 spells CASSQVVARGKEGDTEAFF. The CDR3 DNA sequence: TGCGCCAGCAGCCAAGTTGTGGCCAGGGGGAAAGAGGGTGATACTGAAGCTTTCTTT.